This TCR beta chain is drawn from a study of T cell therapy after organ transplantation. This clone was seen once. Its antigen is still unknown. The repertoire was sequenced with immunoSEQ multiplex PCR; TCRdb's copy has only in-frame clones and lacks some. This table holds 40,000 to 60,000 clones, 94% found once. The germline gives CDR1 SGHKS, CDR2 YYEKEE (reference sequence). Deletions cut 2 bases from V and 0 bases from J, with 6 bases between. The CDR3 has 15 residues. The input for sequencing was CD8+ T cells from blood, taken before autologous CMV-specific T cell therapy. V is TRBV5-5 and J is TRBJ2-6; D not certain. The receptor was isolated from a human patient who had received a solid organ transplant and had CMV disease. CDR3 nucleotide sequence: TGTGCCAGCAGCTTTTCGATCTCTGGGGCCAACGTCCTGACTTTC. Translated, it gives CASSFSISGANVLTF.